This T cell receptor (beta chain) came from a study of post-analysis software for immune sequencing data. Study-level background: Included among the disease courses, which were recorded for the cohort, were relapsing-remitting, secondary progressive and progressive-relapsing multiple sclerosis.

Study-wide results and limits: Pronounced co-clustering by F measure was evident among identically batched samples. Among a few TRBV segments more frequent in patients than controls were TRBV5-6, TRBV5-1 and TRBV20-1. Among multiple sclerosis patients, normalized Chao1 diversity was significantly below that of controls.

This clonotype was observed many times. Its antigen is undetermined. Each TCR beta cDNA library carried unique molecular identifiers. With roughly 0.85 to 11 million T cells as the source, roughly 0.5 million cDNA molecules resulted. TCRdb re-analysed the PCR reads in MiXCR, keeping a single row per CDR3 protein. The sample yields approximately 260,000 distinct CDR3 sequences, 36% seen once. The CDR3 spans 14 residues. V lost 0 bases and J 3 bases, leaving 8 bases between the germline ends. CDR1 is ENHRY, CDR2 SYGVKD, per germline. The chain carries TRBV10-3 and TRBJ1-2; D not resolved. The sequence derives from a girl aged 10 to 17 with multiple sclerosis. Input material: blood. The chain's CDR3 is CAISESGIHYGYTF. CDR3 nucleotide sequence: TGTGCCATCAGTGAGTCTGGGATACACTATGGCTACACCTTC.